Listed below are T cell receptor beta chains from one sample, sequenced in a study of lymphopenia after photon versus proton radiotherapy. The table came from immunoSEQ multiplex PCR; TCRdb's copy has only in-frame clones and leaves some out. The repertoire has tens of thousands of clones, around 83% of them found once; the top ten carry around 1.4%. Source: peripheral blood, taken from a patient treated with proton-based radiotherapy. Every receptor here comes from a man between 60 and 70 years old with pancreatic cancer. CDR3s include the opening cysteine and the closing phenylalanine or tryptophan. D genes are given only for firm matches. Clone size is shown for a subset of rows, as once, few, many or a class of expanded clone.

>-|TRBV28|TRBJ1-2|-
CASSLDNLNYGYTF
TGTGCCAGCAGTTTGGACAACCTGAACTATGGCTACACCTTC
>-|TRBV2|TRBJ2-2|TRBD1
CASSRLGQGGNTGELFF
TGTGCCAGCAGTAGACTAGGACAGGGTGGTAACACCGGGGAGCTGTTTTTT
>few|TRBV18|TRBJ2-1|-
CASSKPGTAISRGQFF
TGTGCCAGCTCAAAACCCGGGACGGCAATCAGCAGGGGGCAGTTCTTC
>-|TRBV6-6|TRBJ1-2|TRBD1
CASSYSGTGAWGYTF
TGTGCCAGCAGTTACTCCGGGACAGGGGCGTGGGGCTACACCTTC
>-|TRBV27|TRBJ2-7|TRBD1
CASRTGIYEQYF
TGTGCCAGCCGGACAGGAATCTACGAGCAGTACTTC
>-|TRBV7-7|TRBJ1-3|TRBD1
CASSLDRGSGNTIYF
TGTGCTAGCAGCCTCGACAGGGGCTCTGGAAACACCATATATTTT
>-|TRBV30|TRBJ2-2|TRBD2
CAWSSRLATGELFF
TGTGCCTGGAGTAGTAGACTAGCTACCGGGGAGCTGTTTTTT
>-|TRBV7-9|TRBJ1-5|-
CASSFVDQPQHF
TGTGCCAGCAGCTTTGTCGATCAGCCCCAGCATTTT
>-|TRBV5-1|TRBJ2-6|-
CASRVDSHNSGANVLTF
TGCGCCAGCAGAGTGGACAGTCATAACTCTGGGGCCAACGTCCTGACTTTC
>few|TRBV14|TRBJ1-2|-
CASSRSRASDGYTF
TGTGCCAGCAGCCGGAGCAGAGCCTCAGATGGCTACACCTTC
>few|TRBV30|TRBJ1-4|-
CAWTEDNEKLFF
TGTGCCTGGACAGAGGATAATGAAAAACTGTTTTTT
>-|TRBV7-2|TRBJ1-4|TRBD1
CASSLVGGGQGGEKLFF
TGTGCCAGCAGCTTAGTAGGGGGCGGGCAGGGCGGCGAAAAACTGTTTTTT
>-|TRBV7-9|TRBJ2-5|TRBD2
CASSFWSGSYQETQYF
TGTGCCAGCAGCTTTTGGAGCGGGAGTTACCAAGAGACCCAGTACTTC
>-|TRBV10-3|TRBJ2-2|-
CAISESGRGHSGELFF
TGTGCCATCAGTGAGTCGGGCAGGGGCCACAGCGGGGAGCTGTTTTTT
>-|TRBV7-2|TRBJ2-4|-
CASSLAIQIAKNIQYF
TGTGCCAGCAGCTTAGCAATTCAGATAGCCAAAAACATTCAGTACTTC
>-|TRBV7-9|TRBJ2-7|TRBD1
CASSLAGQGYEQYF
TGTGCCAGCAGCTTAGCTGGACAGGGTTACGAGCAGTACTTC
>few|TRBV7-2|TRBJ2-1|-
CASSLSRGSYNEQFF
TGTGCCAGCAGCTTGTCTAGAGGCTCCTACAATGAGCAGTTCTTC
>-|TRBV6-1|TRBJ1-1|-
CASSDRGGPNTEAFF
TGTGCCAGCAGTGACCGTGGGGGCCCCAACACTGAAGCTTTCTTT
>few|TRBV6-5|TRBJ1-2|-
CASSYSTDNYGYTF
TGTGCCAGCAGTTACTCGACAGACAACTATGGCTACACCTTC
>once|TRBV19|TRBJ2-1|TRBD2
CASSIGRANEQFF
TGTGCCAGTAGTATTGGGAGGGCCAATGAGCAGTTCTTC
>-|TRBV9|TRBJ2-2|-
CASSPYSGGLTGELFF
TGTGCCAGCAGCCCCTATAGCGGAGGATTAACCGGGGAGCTGTTTTTT
>-|TRBV23-1|TRBJ1-2|-
CASSQRTTNYVGYTF
TGCGCCAGCAGTCAAAGGACAACTAACTATGTTGGCTACACCTTC
>-|TRBV11-3|TRBJ2-3|TRBD1
CASSLGQGLTDTQYF
TGTGCCAGCAGCTTAGGACAGGGCTTGACAGATACGCAGTATTTT
>-|TRBV6-1|TRBJ2-7|TRBD2
CASRPGLAGNEQYF
TGTGCCAGCAGACCAGGACTAGCGGGAAACGAGCAGTACTTC
>once|TRBV5-1|TRBJ2-1|-
CASSWRRTALQYNEQFF
TGCGCCAGCAGCTGGCGCCGGACAGCACTACAATACAATGAGCAGTTCTTC
>-|TRBV5-4|TRBJ1-2|-
CASSFSRSYGYTF
TGTGCCAGCAGCTTTAGCAGGTCATATGGCTACACCTTC
>-|TRBV18|TRBJ1-2|-
CASSPPPGLANYGYTF
TGTGCCAGCTCACCACCACCAGGCCTAGCTAACTATGGCTACACCTTC
>few|TRBV27|TRBJ1-1|-
CASSSGDYLQMNTEAFF
TGTGCCAGTTCCTCAGGGGACTACCTTCAAATGAACACTGAAGCTTTCTTT
>-|TRBV5-4|TRBJ2-7|-
CASSMARVGGEQYF
TGTGCCAGCAGCATGGCCAGGGTGGGAGGCGAGCAGTACTTC
>once|TRBV5-1|TRBJ1-1|-
CASSHDLNTEAFF
TGCGCCAGCAGCCATGATTTGAACACTGAAGCTTTCTTT
>-|TRBV7-9|TRBJ2-3|-
CASSYLRGTADTQYF
TGTGCCAGCAGCTACCTACGCGGGACGGCAGATACGCAGTATTTT
>-|TRBV19|TRBJ2-1|TRBD2
CASSLAGVGEQFF
TGTGCCAGTAGCCTAGCGGGAGTAGGTGAGCAGTTCTTC
>-|TRBV5-8|TRBJ2-5|TRBD2
CASSPGLGSGSGETQYF
TGTGCCAGCAGCCCCGGACTAGGGAGCGGGAGTGGAGAGACCCAGTACTTC
>-|TRBV7-9|TRBJ2-7|-
CASSLSYEQYF
TGTGCCAGCAGCCTATCCTACGAGCAGTACTTC
>-|TRBV19|TRBJ2-2|TRBD2
CASSILAGGGTGELFF
TGTGCCAGTAGTATATTAGCGGGAGGCGGCACCGGGGAGCTGTTTTTT
>-|TRBV19|TRBJ2-7|TRBD2
CASSRTSGSYEQYF
TGTGCCAGTAGCCGGACTAGCGGTTCCTACGAGCAGTACTTC
>-|TRBV14|TRBJ1-4|-
CASSQGWELFF
TGTGCCAGCAGCCAAGGGTGGGAACTGTTTTTT
>-|TRBV18|TRBJ1-5|TRBD1
CASSPTSLNPGQNQPQHF
TGTGCCAGCTCACCAACATCCTTGAATCCGGGACAGAATCAGCCCCAGCATTTT